Presented here are 7 T cell receptor beta chains from one specimen sequenced in a study of blood T cell repertoires in COVID-19 (TCRdb year 2020). Receptors were amplified or captured by the immunoSEQ multiplex PCR assay. TCRdb's version of the immuneACCESS table is confined to in-frame rearrangements and falls short of the full clone set. An unresolved V gene accounts for under half of the shortfall where checked; the remainder is of unknown origin. The sample table lists around 120,000 clones, 75% to 90% of them with a count of one. Together, the top ten hold 7.7% of the sample. Sequencing was done on a sample of peripheral blood. The receptors shown here come from a human donor in a cohort sampled during active COVID-19.

The V call is TRBV18, the J call TRBJ2-5; D uncertain. V was pared by 5 bases and J by 3 bases, with 25 bases between. Germline V lookup: CDR1 KGHSH, CDR2 LQKENI. The CDR3 extends over 18 amino acids. This chain's CDR3 is CASSATQYTIFEKETQYF. The CDR3 DNA is TGTGCCAGCTCAGCCACGCAATATACCATCTTTGAGAAAGAGACCCAGTACTTC.

The chain combines TRBV5-1 with TRBJ2-7; D is perhaps TRBD1 (5 bases). Trimming cost V 3 bases and J 6 bases, with 22 bases left between them. The CDR3 has 16 residues. Germline CDR1 SGHRS, CDR2 YFSETQ. CDR3 residues: CASSSSYPAGRSEQYF. In nucleotides, the CDR3 is TGCGCCAGCAGCTCCTCTTACCCCGCAGGGCGGTCCGAGCAGTACTTC. The full variable domain, with the rest looked up from reference TRBV5-1 and TRBJ2-7, is KAGVTQTPRYLIKTRGQQVTLSCSPISGHRSVSWYQQTPGQGLQFLFEYFSETQRNKGNFPGRFSGRQFSNSRSEMNVSTLELGDSALYLCASSSSYPAGRSEQYFGPGTRLTVT.

This chain joins TRBV19 and TRBJ1-1; 9 bases are shared with TRBD1. Germline values: CDR1 LNHDA, CDR2 SQIVND (reference sequence). V lost 9 bases and J lost 0; bases outside the gene matches: 5. This CDR3 region has 14 residues. CDR3 nucleotide sequence: TGTGCCAGCGGACAGGGGCGTATGAACACTGAAGCTTTCTTT. The encoded protein is CASGQGRMNTEAFF.

The chain recombines TRBV6-5 with TRBJ1-2; D gene ambiguous. Germline V gene sequence: CDR1 MNHEY, CDR2 SVGAGI. V was shortened by 5 bases and J by 8 bases, with 15 bases between the two germline ends. The length of the CDR3 is 13 residues. CDR3 DNA: TGTGCCAGCAGTCCCGGACTAGAGCGAGGCTACACCTTC. It encodes CASSPGLERGYTF.

This rearrangement joins TRBV24-1 to TRBJ2-7, with D maybe TRBD1 (5 bases). The CDR3 extends over 12 amino acids. Trimming removed 4 bases from V and 8 bases from J, with 11 bases in between. Germline loops: CDR1 KGHDR, CDR2 SFDVKD. CDR3 coding DNA: TGTGCCACCAGTGACTCCTCAGGGAAGCAGTACTTC. Translated: CATSDSSGKQYF.

V is TRBV11-3 and J is TRBJ2-7; 7 bases are a match to TRBD1. Trimming removed 0 bases from V and 9 bases from J; junction bases left unmatched: 2. The CDR3 extends over 12 amino acids. Germline V CDR1 and CDR2: SGHNT, YENEEA. The CDR3 DNA reads as TGTGCCAGCAGCTTAGAGACAGGGAGGCAGTACTTC. Protein sequence: CASSLETGRQYF.

V gene TRBV6-1 combines with J gene TRBJ2-1; 10 bases fit TRBD1. V was pared by 1 base and J by 8 bases, with 5 bases of the junction left unmatched. The CDR3 consists of 15 residues. The V gene's germline CDR1 is MNHNS and CDR2 SASEGT. As DNA, the CDR3 is TGTGCCAGCAGTGAAGTAGGGGACAGGGGAGATGAGCAGTTCTTC. It specifies CASSEVGDRGDEQFF.